The clone carrying this T cell receptor beta chain was seen repeatedly, ten times or more. Its antigen remains unidentified. This entry is derived from a study of early T cells in non-severe SARS-CoV-2 infection. Study at large: Chains were not paired, and sequencing was done on bulk RNA from unsorted whole blood. Study-level findings and limits: The VDJdb matching leaned toward anti-spike CD8 responses and overlooked private and CD4 specificities.

V trimming: 6 bases; J trimming: 6 bases; junction bases outside the gene matches: 8. This CDR3 contains 14 residues. Germline-derived CDR1 and CDR2 are SQVTM and ANQGSEA. MiXCR, applied by TCRdb to the 5' RACE reads, yields one record per CDR3 protein. The data hold around 49,000 distinct CDR3 sequences, with about 4.2% observed a single time. The receptor was derived from an adult who was a healthcare worker with PCR-confirmed SARS-CoV-2 infection or an uninfected control (not recorded which). This chain connects TRBV29-1 to TRBJ2-2, with 9 bases lining up with TRBD1. Sequencing was carried out using whole blood. DNA of the CDR3: TGCAGCGTGCGGACAGGGGAGGATGCCGGGGAGCTGTTTTTT. Translating gives CSVRTGEDAGELFF.